A selection of T cell receptor beta chains follows, all from one sample in a study of Ad26.COV2.S vaccination and SARS-CoV-2 variants. Assay: immunoSEQ multiplex PCR; the TCRdb copy retains only in-frame clones and omits some. Here the sample spans about 180,000 clones, around 85% being singletons. The sequences come from peripheral blood, collected after recovery from COVID-19. These receptor sequences come from a human donor who had recovered from COVID-19. Each CDR3 is given with its conserved first and last residue. D genes are given only for firm matches. Some rows have no size entry. The others give once, few or many, or a class for an expanded clone.

v_gene	abundance	d_gene	j_gene	CDR3aa	CDR3nt
TRBV27	.	TRBD2	TRBJ2-7	CASSLGGRAVEQYF	TGTGCCAGCAGTTTAGGCGGGAGGGCCGTCGAGCAGTACTTC
TRBV11-2	.	TRBD1	TRBJ1-1	CASSLALGGLNTEAFF	TGTGCCAGCAGCTTAGCTCTAGGGGGCTTGAACACTGAAGCTTTCTTT
TRBV18	.	TRBD2	TRBJ2-1	CASSPRAGDNEQFF	TGTGCCAGCTCACCGCGCGCGGGGGACAATGAGCAGTTCTTC
TRBV5-1	.	TRBD1	TRBJ1-2	CASSLAGTDNYGYTF	TGCGCCAGCAGCTTGGCCGGGACAGATAACTATGGCTACACCTTC
TRBV27	.	.	TRBJ1-3	CASSETGQFGNTIYF	TGTGCCAGCAGTGAGACGGGGCAGTTTGGAAACACCATATATTTT
TRBV28	.	TRBD2	TRBJ2-1	CASSFIGSGGAREQFF	TGTGCCAGCAGTTTTATTGGTAGCGGGGGGGCCCGGGAGCAGTTCTTC
TRBV4-2	.	TRBD2	TRBJ2-5	CASSPRTSGEETQYF	TGTGCCAGCAGCCCCCGAACTAGCGGGGAGGAGACCCAGTACTTC
TRBV4-1	once	.	TRBJ2-1	CASSQAVGSYNEQFF	TGCGCCAGCAGCCAAGCGGTGGGGTCCTACAATGAGCAGTTCTTC
TRBV2	.	.	TRBJ1-1	CASSEPASPLPNTEAFF	TGTGCCAGCAGTGAACCTGCCTCCCCCCTACCGAACACTGAAGCTTTCTTT
TRBV19	.	TRBD1	TRBJ2-5	CASRDQRTGATVEGAQYF	TGTGCCAGTAGGGACCAAAGGACAGGGGCCACCGTGGAAGGGGCCCAGTACTTC
TRBV27	.	.	TRBJ1-1	CASGRVNTEAFF	TGTGCCAGCGGAAGGGTGAACACTGAAGCTTTCTTT
TRBV7-2	.	.	TRBJ2-2	CASSSKTLNTGELFF	TGTGCCAGCAGCTCCAAGACTCTGAACACCGGGGAGCTGTTTTTT
TRBV11-3	.	.	TRBJ2-3	CASSLQGAQYF	TGTGCCAGCAGCTTGCAGGGAGCGCAGTATTTT
TRBV9	once	.	TRBJ1-3	CASSADGGSGNTIYF	TGTGCCAGCAGCGCCGATGGGGGGTCTGGAAACACCATATATTTT
TRBV27	.	.	TRBJ1-1	CASSLGRDGGFYTEAFF	TGTGCCAGCAGTTTAGGACGGGATGGGGGGTTCTACACTGAAGCTTTCTTT
TRBV11-3	.	TRBD2	TRBJ2-3	CASSDSTSGGTSPTDTQYF	TGTGCCAGCAGCGACTCAACTAGCGGGGGGACCTCTCCCACAGATACGCAGTATTTT
TRBV2	.	TRBD1	TRBJ1-1	CASPFGTGDTEAFF	TGTGCCAGCCCATTTGGGACAGGGGACACTGAAGCTTTCTTT
TRBV3-1/TRBV3-2	once	.	TRBJ1-2	CASSQDTNYGYTF	TGTGCCAGCAGCCAAGACACTAACTATGGCTACACCTTC
TRBV7-2	.	TRBD2	TRBJ2-5	CASSLGTSFGAQETQYF	TGTGCCAGCAGCTTAGGGACTAGCTTTGGGGCACAAGAGACCCAGTACTTC
TRBV30	.	TRBD1	TRBJ1-4	CAWGGQGGREKLFF	TGTGCCTGGGGGGGACAGGGTGGGCGAGAAAAACTGTTTTTT
TRBV12-3/TRBV12-4	.	.	TRBJ1-2	CASSLNRDGYTF	TGTGCCAGCAGTTTAAATAGGGATGGCTACACCTTC
TRBV5-1	.	.	TRBJ1-3	CASSQTGADRPGNTIYF	TGCGCCAGCAGCCAAACCGGGGCAGATCGTCCGGGAAACACCATATATTTT
TRBV7-9	.	.	TRBJ1-2	CASSLETGHGGYTF	TGTGCCAGCAGCTTAGAGACAGGCCACGGGGGCTACACCTTC
TRBV18	.	.	TRBJ2-6	CASSPGGPNSGANVLTF	TGTGCCAGCTCACCAGGAGGACCGAACTCTGGGGCCAACGTCCTGACTTTC
TRBV7-9	.	TRBD2	TRBJ2-2	CASSPFGGTHNTGELFF	TGTGCCAGCAGCCCCTTCGGGGGGACGCACAACACCGGGGAGCTGTTTTTT
TRBV3-1/TRBV3-2	.	.	TRBJ1-2	CASSQMTGFNYGYTF	TGTGCCAGCAGCCAAATGACAGGTTTTAACTATGGCTACACCTTC
TRBV10-3	.	.	TRBJ2-7	CAIRRDPAKSYEQYF	TGTGCCATCAGACGGGACCCGGCAAAGAGCTACGAGCAGTACTTC
TRBV9	.	.	TRBJ2-3	CASSEGHAKDTQYF	TGTGCCAGCAGCGAAGGACACGCGAAGGATACGCAGTATTTT
TRBV7-9	.	.	TRBJ2-7	CASSLDAIGASYEQYF	TGTGCCAGCAGCTTAGATGCCATCGGGGCCTCCTACGAGCAGTACTTC
TRBV9	.	TRBD2	TRBJ2-5	CASSTWTSEETQYF	TGTGCCAGCAGCACCTGGACTAGCGAAGAGACCCAGTACTTC
TRBV5-1	.	.	TRBJ1-1	CASSPLTGSANTEAFF	TGCGCCAGCAGTCCATTAACGGGGTCGGCGAACACTGAAGCTTTCTTT
TRBV6-4	.	TRBD2	TRBJ2-2	CASSDFGTSGDTGELFF	TGTGCCAGCAGTGACTTTGGGACTAGCGGAGACACCGGGGAGCTGTTTTTT
TRBV7-7	.	.	TRBJ2-5	CASSLGAGGSQETQYF	TGTGCCAGCAGCTTAGGGGCAGGGGGGTCACAAGAGACCCAGTACTTC
TRBV28	.	TRBD2	TRBJ2-1	CASNGGGGIGSYNEQFF	TGTGCCAGCAACGGCGGGGGGGGAATTGGCTCCTACAATGAGCAGTTCTTC
TRBV7-2	.	.	TRBJ2-7	CASSFRTTPYEQYF	TGTGCCAGCAGCTTCCGGACTACCCCCTACGAGCAGTACTTC
TRBV10-3	.	TRBD2	TRBJ2-3	CAIKTGGVPDTQYF	TGTGCCATCAAGACGGGGGGAGTCCCAGATACGCAGTATTTT
TRBV10-1	.	TRBD1	TRBJ2-1	CASSERTGAGNEQFF	TGCGCCAGCAGTGAACGGACAGGGGCTGGGAATGAGCAGTTCTTC
TRBV6-1	.	.	TRBJ1-1	CASSDNMMNTEAFF	TGTGCCAGCAGTGATAATATGATGAACACTGAAGCTTTCTTT
TRBV7-2	.	.	TRBJ2-5	CASSSRTYLGDGKTQYF	TGTGCCAGCAGCTCCAGGACCTACTTAGGTGACGGGAAGACCCAGTACTTC
TRBV12-3/TRBV12-4	once	.	TRBJ1-2	CASSWGGHGYTF	TGTGCCAGTAGTTGGGGGGGACATGGCTACACCTTC
TRBV18	.	.	TRBJ2-3	CASSPQRVGAGDTQYF	TGTGCCAGCTCACCCCAGCGCGTAGGAGCGGGAGATACGCAGTATTTT
TRBV19	.	.	TRBJ2-5	CASRGNPGDQETQYF	TGTGCCAGTAGGGGTAACCCAGGGGACCAAGAGACCCAGTACTTC
TRBV19	.	TRBD1	TRBJ1-1	CASSILTQGATNTEAFF	TGTGCCAGTAGTATCCTCACGCAGGGGGCTACGAACACTGAAGCTTTCTTT
TRBV3-1/TRBV3-2	once	TRBD1	TRBJ1-2	CASQQGGYGYTF	TGTGCCAGCCAACAGGGGGGCTATGGCTACACCTTC
TRBV19	few	.	TRBJ1-2	CASTTYREGRNYGYTF	TGTGCCAGTACTACGTATAGGGAAGGGAGGAACTATGGCTACACCTTC
TRBV7-6	.	.	TRBJ1-2	CASSLWKEGGYTF	TGTGCCAGCAGCTTATGGAAGGAAGGGGGCTACACCTTC
TRBV7-2	.	TRBD1	TRBJ1-6	CASSLDPTGRNSPLHF	TGTGCCAGCAGCTTAGATCCGACAGGGCGAAATTCACCCCTCCACTTT
TRBV5-6	.	TRBD2	TRBJ2-3	CASSLGRGLAESTDTQYF	TGTGCCAGCAGCTTGGGCAGGGGACTAGCGGAGAGCACAGATACGCAGTATTTT
TRBV4-2	.	.	TRBJ2-4	CASSHPSAKNIQYF	TGTGCCAGCAGCCACCCAAGTGCCAAAAACATTCAGTACTTC
TRBV5-6	.	TRBD2	TRBJ2-5	CASSLRFGLAGGETQYF	TGTGCCAGCAGCTTGAGGTTTGGCCTAGCGGGAGGAGAGACCCAGTACTTC
TRBV29-1	few	.	TRBJ2-7	CSVGAGRMNEQYF	TGCAGCGTTGGCGCAGGGAGGATGAACGAGCAGTACTTC
TRBV24-1	.	.	TRBJ2-5	CATSDSGGPKTQYF	TGTGCCACCAGTGATTCTGGGGGGCCCAAGACCCAGTACTTC
TRBV3-1/TRBV3-2	.	TRBD2	TRBJ2-3	CASSHAWGLGLDTQYF	TGTGCCAGCAGCCATGCCTGGGGACTAGGGCTAGATACGCAGTATTTT
TRBV9	.	.	TRBJ1-5	CASSVGTVSNQPQHF	TGTGCCAGCAGCGTGGGGACGGTTAGCAATCAGCCCCAGCATTTT
TRBV6-4	.	.	TRBJ1-5	CASSLNQGTNQPQHF	TGTGCCAGCAGTCTGAATCAGGGAACAAATCAGCCCCAGCATTTT